The 21 T cell receptor beta chains listed next were all sequenced from one sample in a study of T cell responses to AZD1222 COVID-19 vaccine. Profiled with immunoSEQ multiplex PCR; TCRdb holds only in-frame clones, not every one. The repertoire holds more than 150,000 clones, approximately 89% seen once, with 4% to 5.5% in the top ten. Sequencing was performed on peripheral blood, taken on day 0 of AZD1222 vaccination. The receptors were gathered from an adult in good health.

Points on this clone: Relative to the germline gene, one junction end is altered; a read error may explain this. The rearrangement uses TRBV7-7 and TRBJ2-5, with D possibly TRBD1 on 6 matching bases. Looked up from germline, CDR1 is SSHAT and CDR2 is FNYEAQ (reference sequence). The CDR3 contains 15 residues. The CDR3 protein is CASSPQTGREETQYF. In DNA form, the CDR3 reads TGTGCTAGCAGTCCCCAGACAGGACGGGAAGAGACCCAGTACTTC.

This clone was counted between two and nine times. V is TRBV2 and J is TRBJ1-1, with D hard to call. The CDR3 length is 16 residues. V was cut by 0 bases and J by 1 base, with 12 bases left in between. The germline V gene encodes CDR1 SNHLY and CDR2 FYNNEI. Written as DNA, the CDR3 is TGTGCCAGCAGTGAAGCCGAACGGGTACGGAACACTGAAGCTTTCTTT. Protein: CASSEAERVRNTEAFF.

J is TRBJ2-7 and V is TRBV13; tentatively, D is TRBD1 (5 bases). Germline assignment: CDR1 PRHDT and CDR2 FYEKMQ (reference sequence). The CDR3 is 12 residues long. V was pared by 5 bases and J by 6 bases, with 11 bases between. The CDR3 is CASSLRGSEQYF. CDR3 nucleotides: TGTGCCAGCAGCCTTAGGGGTTCCGAGCAGTACTTC.

As concerns this clone: This specimen includes other DNA sequences encoding the same CDR3. The chain joins TRBV4-1 to TRBJ2-7; unclear D gene. The CDR3 extends over 13 amino acids. Germline V gives CDR1 MGHRA, CDR2 YSYEKL. Trimming left V 3 bases short and J 2 bases short, with 8 bases between. The CDR3 is CASSQGLAYEQYF. The CDR3 DNA sequence: TGCGCCAGCAGCCAGGGTTTGGCCTACGAGCAGTACTTC.

The chain employs TRBV6-6 and TRBJ1-2; 7 positions match TRBD1. Trimming cost V 2 bases and J 7 bases; bases outside gene matches: 7. In germline, CDR1 is MNHNY, CDR2 SVGAGI (reference sequence). CDR3 length equals 14 residues. The chain's CDR3 is CASSYLEQGSGYTF. CDR3 DNA sequence: TGTGCCAGCAGTTACCTCGAACAGGGGTCTGGCTACACCTTC.

This chain links TRBV2 with TRBJ2-7, with a weak D call TRBD1 (6 bases). This CDR3 is built from 12 residues. Germline values: CDR1 SNHLY, CDR2 FYNNEI. V was trimmed by 9 bases and J by 1 base, leaving 10 bases between them. The CDR3 loop reads CASGQTSYEQYF. CDR3 nucleotide sequence: TGTGCCAGTGGACAGACATCCTACGAGCAGTACTTC. The complete variable domain, with remaining parts taken from reference TRBV2 and TRBJ2-7, reads EPEVTQTPSHQVTQMGQEVILRCVPISNHLYFYWYRQILGQKVEFLVSFYNNEISEKSEIFDDQFSVERPDGSNFTLKIRSTKLEDSAMYFCASGQTSYEQYFGPGTRLTVT.

CDR3 in DNA: TGTGCCAGCAGCTTGGGACTAGCGGGAGTGGGCGAGCAGTACTTC. As protein: CASSLGLAGVGEQYF. This chain connects TRBV7-3 to TRBJ2-7; 14 bases match TRBD2. This CDR3 is built from 15 residues. Germline values: CDR1 SGHTA, CDR2 FQGTGA. V was clipped by 3 bases and J by 6 bases; unmatched bases: 4.

V usage is TRBV5-3 and J usage is TRBJ2-7; D possibly corresponds to TRBD1 (5 bases). TRBV5-3 counts as an open reading frame of uncertain function. V shed 7 bases and J shed 3 bases, with 17 bases lying between them. This CDR3 spans 14 amino acids. The CDR3 DNA reads as TGTGCCAGACAAGGGGTGCTCCCTAGCTACGAGCAGTACTTC. Protein product: CARQGVLPSYEQYF.

The J gene is TRBJ1-1, the V gene TRBV5-4; no reliable D call. CDR3 length: 15 amino acids. Germline V lookup: CDR1 SGHNT, CDR2 YYREEE (reference sequence). V lost 4 bases, J lost 0 bases, and 13 bases lay in between. For the CDR3, the DNA is TGTGCCAGCAGCGCACGGAGCGGGATGAACACTGAAGCTTTCTTT. Its protein is CASSARSGMNTEAFF.

The chain couples TRBV27 to TRBJ2-2, with D perhaps given as TRBD1 or TRBD2 (6 bases each). Trimming removed 6 bases at V and 4 bases at J, with 21 bases between. From germline, CDR1 is MNHEY and CDR2 SMNVEV (reference sequence). There are 17 residues in the CDR3. CDR3 coding DNA: TGTGCCAGCAGCTCCCGAGGGGGGTGGACTTTCACCGGGGAGCTGTTTTTT. As protein: CASSSRGGWTFTGELFF.

CDR3 nucleotides: TGTGCCAGCAGTTTCAGCGGACAGGGGTTCCACGAGCAGTACTTC. Its translation is CASSFSGQGFHEQYF. V gene TRBV28 combines with J gene TRBJ2-7; TRBD1 aligns across 9 bases. Per the germline V gene, CDR1 is MDHEN and CDR2 is SYDVKM. The CDR3 extends over 15 amino acids. The ends lost 3 bases at V and 5 bases at J; junction bases unmatched: 8.

This chain joins TRBV19 and TRBJ2-1; a weak D match, TRBD2 (6 bases). There are 15 residues in the CDR3. Trimming removed 1 base from V and 9 bases from J, with 16 bases in between. Germline loops: CDR1 LNHDA, CDR2 SQIVND (reference sequence). This CDR3 is CASSIGAGNGGEQFF. For the CDR3, the DNA is TGTGCCAGTAGTATAGGGGCGGGAAATGGCGGTGAGCAGTTCTTC.

This clone was counted between two and nine times. The gene calls are TRBV5-6 and TRBJ1-2; no clear D. Trimming cost V 2 bases and J 7 bases, with 12 bases left between them. The CDR3 covers 13 residues. Germline CDR1 and CDR2: SGHDT and YYEEEE. For the CDR3, the DNA is TGTGCCAGCAGCTTTGAAGTCAGTTCTGGCTACACCTTC. Its translation: CASSFEVSSGYTF.

The genes are TRBV6-5 and TRBJ1-2, with 10 bases fitting TRBD1. In germline, CDR1 is MNHEY, CDR2 SVGAGI. The V segment lost 8 bases and the J segment 7 bases; nucleotides outside the gene matches: 13. CDR3 length: 15 residues. CDR3 DNA: TGTGCCAGCGGGGGATTGGGGACAGGGGTACGTGGCTACACCTTC. This gives the protein CASGGLGTGVRGYTF.

This rearrangement joins TRBV5-1 to TRBJ2-7; no reliable D call. The CDR3 extends over 15 amino acids. V lost 0 bases to trimming and J lost 3 bases, with 13 bases between them. Germline loops: CDR1 SGHRS, CDR2 YFSETQ. The CDR3 loop reads CASSLGLATFYEQYF. The CDR3 DNA reads as TGCGCCAGCAGCTTGGGGTTAGCTACTTTCTACGAGCAGTACTTC.

V and J are TRBV5-1 and TRBJ2-1; TRBD2 matches 11 bases. J gave up 4 bases and V 2 bases, and 2 bases lay outside the gene matches. This CDR3 is built from 15 residues. Germline lookup yields CDR1 SGHRS and CDR2 YFSETQ. The CDR3 loop reads CASSLGTSGYNEQFF. In DNA, the CDR3 is TGCGCCAGCAGCTTAGGGACTAGCGGATACAATGAGCAGTTCTTC.

The V call is TRBV5-4, the J call TRBJ2-7, with 8 bases matching TRBD1. Germline loops: CDR1 SGHNT, CDR2 YYREEE (reference sequence). The CDR3 has 13 residues. V shed 7 bases, J shed 7 bases, and the junction held 10 bases outside the gene matches. CDR3 in DNA: TGTGCCAGCGCGGTACAGGGGGTTTGGGAGCAGTACTTC. This encodes CASAVQGVWEQYF.

This sequence joins TRBV28 and TRBJ1-1; D possibly corresponds to TRBD1 (5 bases). The CDR3 extends over 15 amino acids. V shed 1 base and J shed 6 bases, with 15 bases lying between them. The germline CDR1 and CDR2 sequences are MDHEN and SYDVKM. The CDR3 region has the DNA TGTGCCAGCAGTTTATCGGAGGGGATGGTCTCTGAAGCTTTCTTT. Residues: CASSLSEGMVSEAFF. Filled out from reference TRBV28 and TRBJ1-1, the complete variable domain reads DVKVTQSSRYLVKRTGEKVFLECVQDMDHENMFWYRQDPGLGLRLIYFSYDVKMKEKGDIPEGYSVSREKKERFSLILESASTNQTSMYLCASSLSEGMVSEAFFGQGTRLTVV.

The chain uses TRBV19 and TRBJ2-1, with D possibly TRBD2 on 6 matching bases. The germline V gene has CDR1 LNHDA and CDR2 SQIVND (reference sequence). The CDR3 spans 16 residues. V was shortened by 5 bases and J by 3 bases, with 17 bases between the two germline ends. CDR3 sequence (DNA): TGTGCCAGTAGTCCTCTAGATGGGGGGTTCTACAATGAGCAGTTCTTC. As protein: CASSPLDGGFYNEQFF.

This sequence joins TRBV5-8 and TRBJ2-1; D is uncertain. The CDR3 sequence is 13 residues long. V lost 6 bases to trimming and J lost 10 bases, with 17 bases between them. Germline V lookup: CDR1 SGHTS, CDR2 YDEGEE. CDR3 DNA: TGTGCCAGCACCTACTACGACCTCCGCGAGCAGTTCTTC. The encoded protein is CASTYYDLREQFF.

This chain uses TRBV19 with TRBJ1-5; a weak D match, TRBD1 (5 bases). Germline CDR1 reads LNHDA; CDR2 reads SQIVND (reference sequence). V lost 5 bases and J 7 bases, leaving 15 bases between the germline ends. The CDR3 totals 14 residues. CDR3 DNA: TGTGCCAGTAGTTACCGACAGACGGTCCAGCCCCAGCATTTT. Protein product: CASSYRQTVQPQHF.